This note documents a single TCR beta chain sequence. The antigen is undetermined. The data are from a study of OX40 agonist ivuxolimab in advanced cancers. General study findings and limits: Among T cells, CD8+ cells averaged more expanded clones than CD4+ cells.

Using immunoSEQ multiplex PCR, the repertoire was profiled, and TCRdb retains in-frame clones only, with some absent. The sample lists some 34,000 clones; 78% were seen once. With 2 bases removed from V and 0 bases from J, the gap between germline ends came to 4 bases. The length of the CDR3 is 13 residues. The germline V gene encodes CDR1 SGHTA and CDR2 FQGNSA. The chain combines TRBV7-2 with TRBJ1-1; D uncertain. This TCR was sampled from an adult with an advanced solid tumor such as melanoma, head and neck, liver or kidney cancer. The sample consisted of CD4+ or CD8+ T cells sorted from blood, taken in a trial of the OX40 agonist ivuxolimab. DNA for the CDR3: TGTGCCAGCAGCTTACAGGTGAACACTGAAGCTTTCTTT. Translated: CASSLQVNTEAFF.